This TCR beta chain was captured in a study of T cell changes during pregnancy in multiple sclerosis (dated by TCRdb to about 2019). Regarding the complete study: In women with multiple sclerosis, the researchers looked at how the T cell repertoire shifted as pregnancy progressed.

Libraries were built with the immunoSEQ multiplex PCR assay. In its TCRdb copy, this immuneACCESS table keeps in-frame sequences only and misses some clones. Where compared with another copy, unresolved V genes explain less than half of these, and the others have no known cause. The sample data list 35,000 to 55,000 clones, and approximately 90% of these were observed just once. Clones ranked in the top ten supply roughly 5.5% of the sample. In the germline V gene (reference sequence), CDR1 corresponds to MNHEY and CDR2 to SMNVEV. V is cut by 3 bases and J by 6 bases, and the space between the germline ends is 7 bases. The CDR3 runs 12 residues from the cysteine to the phenylalanine. Only the CDR3 DNA stays, 36 bases, in frame from base 1. About this clone: No cognate antigen has been identified for it. No clone much larger than this one lies a single base away; base qualities are absent.

Sequences were derived from CD8+ T cells from peripheral blood mononuclear cells, sampled after pregnancy. This TCR came from a female donor in good health, enrolled as a control in a pregnancy study. The chain links TRBV27 with TRBJ2-3; TRBD2 is possibly the D segment (5 matching bases). The sequenced DNA: TGTGCCAGCAGTTTTCCGGGGGATACGCAGTATTTT. Its protein product is CASSFPGDTQYF.